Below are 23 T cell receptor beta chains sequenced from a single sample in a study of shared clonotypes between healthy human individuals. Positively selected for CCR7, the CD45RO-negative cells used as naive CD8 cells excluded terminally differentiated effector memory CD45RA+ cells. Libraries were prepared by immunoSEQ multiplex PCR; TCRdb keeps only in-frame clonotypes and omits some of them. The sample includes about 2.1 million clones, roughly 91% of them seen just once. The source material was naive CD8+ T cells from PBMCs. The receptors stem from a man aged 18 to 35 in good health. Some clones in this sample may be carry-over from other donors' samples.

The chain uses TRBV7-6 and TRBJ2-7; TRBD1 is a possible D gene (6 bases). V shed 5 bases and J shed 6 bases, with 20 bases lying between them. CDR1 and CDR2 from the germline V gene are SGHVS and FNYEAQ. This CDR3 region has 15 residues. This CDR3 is CASSPLRAGDAEQYF. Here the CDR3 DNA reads TGTGCCAGCAGCCCTCTAAGGGCAGGGGATGCCGAGCAGTACTTC.

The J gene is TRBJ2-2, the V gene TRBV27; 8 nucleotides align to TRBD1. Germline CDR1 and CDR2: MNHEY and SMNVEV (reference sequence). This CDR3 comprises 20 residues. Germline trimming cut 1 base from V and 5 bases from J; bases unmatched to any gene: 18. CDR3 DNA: TGTGCCAGCAGTTTATACGGGACACAGGGGGTAGTGGGGTTAACCGGGGAGCTGTTTTTT. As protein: CASSLYGTQGVVGLTGELFF.

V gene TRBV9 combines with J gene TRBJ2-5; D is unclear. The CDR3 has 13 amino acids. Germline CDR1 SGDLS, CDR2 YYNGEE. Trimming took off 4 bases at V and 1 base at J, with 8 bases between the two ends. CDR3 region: CASSYRPQETQYF. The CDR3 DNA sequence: TGTGCCAGCAGCTACCGGCCCCAAGAGACCCAGTACTTC.

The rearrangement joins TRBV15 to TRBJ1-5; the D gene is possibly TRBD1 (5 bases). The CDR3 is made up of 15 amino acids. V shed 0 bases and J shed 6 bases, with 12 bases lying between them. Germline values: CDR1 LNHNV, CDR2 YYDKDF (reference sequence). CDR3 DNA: TGTGCCACCAGCAGAGATAAGGGAACAGGTCAGCCCCAGCATTTT. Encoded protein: CATSRDKGTGQPQHF.

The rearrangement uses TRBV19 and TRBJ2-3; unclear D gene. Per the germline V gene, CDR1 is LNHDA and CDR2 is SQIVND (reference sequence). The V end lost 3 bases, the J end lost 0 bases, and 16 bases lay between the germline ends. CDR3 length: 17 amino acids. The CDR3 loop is CASSIFRSVTSTDTQYF. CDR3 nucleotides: TGTGCCAGTAGTATCTTCCGGAGCGTAACTAGCACAGATACGCAGTATTTT.

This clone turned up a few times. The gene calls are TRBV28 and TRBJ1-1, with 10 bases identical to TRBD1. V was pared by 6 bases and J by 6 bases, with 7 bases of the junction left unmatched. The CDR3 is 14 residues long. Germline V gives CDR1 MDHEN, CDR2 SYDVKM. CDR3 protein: CASRLRDRGSEAFF. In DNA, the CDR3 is TGTGCCAGCAGACTTCGGGACAGGGGATCTGAAGCTTTCTTT. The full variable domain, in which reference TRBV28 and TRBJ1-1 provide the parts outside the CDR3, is DVKVTQSSRYLVKRTGEKVFLECVQDMDHENMFWYRQDPGLGLRLIYFSYDVKMKEKGDIPEGYSVSREKKERFSLILESASTNQTSMYLCASRLRDRGSEAFFGQGTRLTVV.

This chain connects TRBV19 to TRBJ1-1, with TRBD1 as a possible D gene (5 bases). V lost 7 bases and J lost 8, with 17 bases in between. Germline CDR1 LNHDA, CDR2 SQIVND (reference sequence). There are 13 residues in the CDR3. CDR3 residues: CASTRTRGHEAFF. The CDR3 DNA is TGTGCCAGTACTCGCACCCGGGGCCACGAAGCTTTCTTT.

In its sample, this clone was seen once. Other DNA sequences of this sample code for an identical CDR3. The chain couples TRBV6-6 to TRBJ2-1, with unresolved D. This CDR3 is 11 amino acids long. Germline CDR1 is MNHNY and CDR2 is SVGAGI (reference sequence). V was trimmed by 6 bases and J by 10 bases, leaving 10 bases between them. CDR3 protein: CASSYVGEQFF. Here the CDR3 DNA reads TGTGCCAGCAGCTACGTGGGAGAGCAGTTCTTC.

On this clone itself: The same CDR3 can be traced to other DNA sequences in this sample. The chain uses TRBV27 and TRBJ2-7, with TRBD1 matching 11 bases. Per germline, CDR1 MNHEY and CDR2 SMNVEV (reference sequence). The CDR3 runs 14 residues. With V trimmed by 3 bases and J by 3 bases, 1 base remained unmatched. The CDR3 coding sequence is TGTGCCAGCAGTTTGGGACAGGGGGTCTACGAGCAGTACTTC. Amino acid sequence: CASSLGQGVYEQYF.

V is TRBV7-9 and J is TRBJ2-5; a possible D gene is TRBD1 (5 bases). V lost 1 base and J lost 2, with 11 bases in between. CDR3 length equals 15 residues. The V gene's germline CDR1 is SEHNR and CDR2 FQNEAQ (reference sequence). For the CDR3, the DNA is TGTGCCAGCAGCTTAGTTTCCGGACAACAAGAGACCCAGTACTTC. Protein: CASSLVSGQQETQYF.

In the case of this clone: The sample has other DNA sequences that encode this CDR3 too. The DNA for the CDR3 is TGTGCCAGCAGTTTGGTACCTGAATCCTACGAGCAGTACTTC. Translating gives CASSLVPESYEQYF. The chain joins TRBV28 to TRBJ2-7, with D unresolved. Per the germline V gene, CDR1 is MDHEN and CDR2 is SYDVKM. The germline V and J ends were trimmed by 3 bases and 1 base, with 10 bases remaining between them. CDR3 size: 14 residues.

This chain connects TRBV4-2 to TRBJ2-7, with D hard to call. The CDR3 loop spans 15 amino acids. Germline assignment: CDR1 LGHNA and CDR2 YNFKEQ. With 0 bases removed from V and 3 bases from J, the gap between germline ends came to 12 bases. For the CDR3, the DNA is TGTGCCAGCAGCCAAGATCAGCAGAGCTTCTACGAGCAGTACTTC. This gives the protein CASSQDQQSFYEQYF.

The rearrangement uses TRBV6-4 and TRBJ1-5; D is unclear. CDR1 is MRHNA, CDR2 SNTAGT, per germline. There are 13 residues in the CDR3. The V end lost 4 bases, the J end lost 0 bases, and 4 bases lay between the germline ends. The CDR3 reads CASSADSNQPQHF. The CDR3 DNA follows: TGTGCCAGCAGTGCGGATAGCAATCAGCCCCAGCATTTT.

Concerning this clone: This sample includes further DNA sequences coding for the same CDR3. DNA for the CDR3: TGTGCCAGCAGTTTAAGGGCCTCCTACGAGCAGTACTTC. Translation gives CASSLRASYEQYF. The chain has TRBV27 and TRBJ2-7; D is ambiguous. Trimming pared 2 bases from V and 0 bases from J, leaving 5 bases between. The CDR3 runs 13 residues. Germline V CDR1 and CDR2: MNHEY, SMNVEV (reference sequence).

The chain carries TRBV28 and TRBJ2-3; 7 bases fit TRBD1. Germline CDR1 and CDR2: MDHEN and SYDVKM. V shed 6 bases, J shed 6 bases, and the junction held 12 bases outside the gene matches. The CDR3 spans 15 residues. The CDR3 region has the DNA TGTGCCAGCAGCCCCCGCAGGGGGATGTTGGATACGCAGTATTTT. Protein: CASSPRRGMLDTQYF. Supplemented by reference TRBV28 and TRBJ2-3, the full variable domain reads DVKVTQSSRYLVKRTGEKVFLECVQDMDHENMFWYRQDPGLGLRLIYFSYDVKMKEKGDIPEGYSVSREKKERFSLILESASTNQTSMYLCASSPRRGMLDTQYFGPGTRLTVL.

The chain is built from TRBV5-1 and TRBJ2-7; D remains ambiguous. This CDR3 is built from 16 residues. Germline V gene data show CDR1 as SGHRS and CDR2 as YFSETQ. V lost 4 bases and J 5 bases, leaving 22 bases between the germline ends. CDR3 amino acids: CASSPVSQPKSHEQYF. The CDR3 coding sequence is TGCGCCAGCAGCCCAGTCTCTCAGCCCAAGTCCCACGAGCAGTACTTC.

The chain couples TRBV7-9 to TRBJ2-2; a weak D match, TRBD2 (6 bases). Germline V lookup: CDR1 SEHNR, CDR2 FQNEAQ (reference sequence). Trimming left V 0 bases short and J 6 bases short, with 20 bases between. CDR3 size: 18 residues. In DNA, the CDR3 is TGTGCCAGCAGCTTAGCGGGAGGAAATCCGAGTCCCCCCGGGGAGCTGTTTTTT. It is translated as CASSLAGGNPSPPGELFF.

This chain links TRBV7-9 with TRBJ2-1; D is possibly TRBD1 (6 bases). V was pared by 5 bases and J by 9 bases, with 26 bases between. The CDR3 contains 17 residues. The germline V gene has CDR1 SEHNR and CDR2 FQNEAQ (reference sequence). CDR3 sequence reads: CASSPSGQRLSSGEQFF. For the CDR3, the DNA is TGTGCCAGCAGCCCATCCGGACAGCGACTATCTTCGGGTGAGCAGTTCTTC.

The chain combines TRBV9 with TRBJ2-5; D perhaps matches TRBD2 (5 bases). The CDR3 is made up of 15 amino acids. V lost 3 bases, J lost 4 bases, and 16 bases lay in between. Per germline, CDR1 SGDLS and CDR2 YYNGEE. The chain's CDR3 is CASSGSGYGGETQYF. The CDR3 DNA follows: TGTGCCAGCAGCGGCTCTGGGTATGGAGGAGAGACCCAGTACTTC.

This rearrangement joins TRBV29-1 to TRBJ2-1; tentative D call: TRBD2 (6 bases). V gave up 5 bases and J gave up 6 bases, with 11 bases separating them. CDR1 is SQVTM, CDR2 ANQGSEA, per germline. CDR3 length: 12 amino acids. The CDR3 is CSVYEGGNEQFF. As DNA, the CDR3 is TGCAGCGTTTACGAGGGAGGCAATGAGCAGTTCTTC.

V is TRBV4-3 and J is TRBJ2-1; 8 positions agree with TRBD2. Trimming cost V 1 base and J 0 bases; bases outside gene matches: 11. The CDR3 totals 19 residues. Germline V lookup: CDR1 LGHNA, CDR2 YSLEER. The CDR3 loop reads CASSQGRGGLVSSYNEQFF. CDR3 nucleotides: TGCGCCAGCAGCCAAGGAAGGGGGGGACTAGTGAGCTCCTACAATGAGCAGTTCTTC.

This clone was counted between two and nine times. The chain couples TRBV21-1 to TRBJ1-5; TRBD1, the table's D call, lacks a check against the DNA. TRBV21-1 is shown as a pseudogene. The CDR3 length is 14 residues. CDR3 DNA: TGTGCCAGCAGGCAGGGGGAGGGCAATCAGCCCCAGCATTTT. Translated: CASRQGEGNQPQHF.

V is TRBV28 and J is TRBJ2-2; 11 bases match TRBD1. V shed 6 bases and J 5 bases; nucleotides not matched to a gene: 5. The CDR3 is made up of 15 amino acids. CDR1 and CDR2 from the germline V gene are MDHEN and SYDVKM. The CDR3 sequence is CASSVGTGGTGELFF. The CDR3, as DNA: TGTGCCAGCAGCGTGGGGACAGGGGGTACCGGGGAGCTGTTTTTT.